The T cell receptor (beta chain) described here comes from a study of cytomegalovirus exposure and HLA in healthy donors. Notes on the study in general: The study flagged 150 to 200 TCR beta chains as cytomegalovirus-associated.

Comment on this clone: What it binds is unknown.

The CDR3 has 15 residues. Trimming removed 5 bases from V and 7 bases from J, with 21 bases in between. Germline V gene lookup returns CDR1 SGHAT and CDR2 FQNNGV. It was with 60 Vbeta and 13 Jbeta primers that the PCR ran. Clones were read by immunoSEQ multiplex PCR, and TCRdb kept only the in-frame ones, dropping some. The table records roughly 150,000 clones, approximately 80% of them present only once. This chain joins TRBV11-2 and TRBJ2-7; the D gene is possibly TRBD2 (6 bases). Sequencing input: PBMCs. The receptor's source is a man in his forties or fifties in good health and CMV-seropositive. DNA of the CDR3: TGTGCCAGCAGCGCTTCGCTAGGGACTGTTGGGGAGCAGTACTTC. This sequence encodes CASSASLGTVGEQYF.